The clone carrying this T cell receptor beta chain came up many times. The sample originates from a study of glioma-infiltrating T cells. TCR alpha and beta CDR3 regions were amplified from RNA using iRepertoire nested multiplex PCR. One-step reverse transcription and amplification started from around 100-400 ng of tissue mRNA or PBMC total RNA. TCRdb recomputed calls from the multiplex PCR reads with MiXCR, one row per CDR3 protein. The sample has about 130,000 distinct CDR3 sequences, roughly 25% seen once; the top ten hold roughly 15%. This CDR3 is 13 amino acids long. In germline, CDR1 is MNHEY, CDR2 SMNVEV (reference sequence). The V segment lost 6 bases and the J segment 3 bases; nucleotides outside the gene matches: 4.

Source material: glioma tissue, nonneoplastic brain tissue, or PBMCs (not recorded which). The chain uses TRBV27 and TRBJ2-5, with 7 bases fitting TRBD1. This receptor was identified in a human donor with low-grade glioma or glioblastoma, undergoing nonglioma brain surgery, or in good health (not recorded which). The CDR3 coding sequence is TGTGCCAGCAGACGACAGGGCGAAGAGACCCAGTACTTC. It is translated as CASRRQGEETQYF.